This is a list of T cell receptor beta chains from one sample in a study of a mutant IDH1 vaccine in newly diagnosed glioma. Antigens of these TCRs are unknown. TCRdb keeps only in-frame clones here, not all; method: immunoSEQ multiplex PCR. The data show tens of thousands of clones, about 74% seen once. Specimen: PBMCs, collected from a glioma patient whose treatment included an IDH1 peptide vaccine. Receptors were obtained from a man aged 50 to 59 with glioma. The CDR3 runs from the conserved cysteine through the conserved F or W. A D gene is named only where the DNA matches it firmly. Clone size is shown for a subset of rows, as once, few, many or a class of expanded clone.

V	D	size	J	DNA	CDR3
TRBV29-1	.	few	TRBJ2-1	TGCAGCGTTGGAGGCGGTGAGCAGTTCTTC	CSVGGGEQFF
TRBV5-3	.	.	TRBJ1-1	TGTGCCAGAAGCCTTCGACAGCCTGAAGCTTTCTTT	CARSLRQPEAFF
TRBV2	.	.	TRBJ2-7	TGTGCCAGCAGCGCCGCGGCCCTGGCCGAGCAGTACTTC	CASSAAALAEQYF
TRBV7-3	.	.	TRBJ1-5	TGTGCCAGCAGCCTAGACAGGAATCAGCCCCAGCATTTT	CASSLDRNQPQHF
TRBV11-2	.	few	TRBJ2-1	TGTGCCAGCTGTACGGTGAACAATGAGCAGTTCTTC	CASCTVNNEQFF
TRBV27	.	.	TRBJ2-6	TGTGCCAGCAGTTCCCTGACTGGGGCCAACGTCCTGACTTTC	CASSSLTGANVLTF
TRBV28	.	.	TRBJ1-5	TGTGCCAGCATCTCCCCTGTTGGGGGAGGTCAGCCCCAGCATTTT	CASISPVGGGQPQHF
TRBV5-4	.	.	TRBJ2-5	TGTGCCAGCAGCAGACTGGACCGGCAAGAGACCCAGTACTTC	CASSRLDRQETQYF
TRBV30	.	.	TRBJ1-5	TGTGCCTGGAGTGAGTCTAGCAATCAGCCCCAGCATTTT	CAWSESSNQPQHF
TRBV4-3	.	.	TRBJ1-4	TGCGCCAGCAGCCAAGATGGGGGGGGCAATGAAAAACTGTTTTTT	CASSQDGGGNEKLFF
TRBV6-1	.	many	TRBJ2-5	TGTGCCAGCAATCCGGCGGCCCAAGAGACCCAGTACTTC	CASNPAAQETQYF
TRBV9	.	.	TRBJ2-2	TGTGCCAGCAGCGTAGGGGGGCACACCGGGGAGCTGTTTTTT	CASSVGGHTGELFF
TRBV15	.	.	TRBJ1-5	TGTGCCACCAGCGAGACAGAGACTTATCAGCCCCAGCATTTT	CATSETETYQPQHF
TRBV30	TRBD1	.	TRBJ1-1	TGTGCCTGGACCCTTTCCCGGACAGGGTGGAGCACTGAAGCTTTCTTT	CAWTLSRTGWSTEAFF
TRBV6-6	TRBD1	.	TRBJ1-2	TGTGCCAGCAGTTATTTCGGACAGGGTAATGGCTACACCTTC	CASSYFGQGNGYTF
TRBV6-5	.	.	TRBJ1-2	TGTGCCAGCATGGGGGCCCACTATGGCTACACCTTC	CASMGAHYGYTF
TRBV5-1	TRBD1	.	TRBJ2-7	TGCGCCAGCAGCTTGGTCGGGACAGGGCCATACGAGCAGTACTTC	CASSLVGTGPYEQYF
TRBV6-5	TRBD1	.	TRBJ2-5	TGTGCCAGCAGGGCCGGGACAGGGTACCAAGAGACCCAGTACTTC	CASRAGTGYQETQYF
TRBV6-6	.	.	TRBJ2-7	TGTGCCAGCAGCGAAACCTACGAGCAGTACTTC	CASSETYEQYF
TRBV15	.	.	TRBJ2-7	TGTGCCACCAGCAGGGGCCACGAGCAGTACTTC	CATSRGHEQYF
TRBV4-1	TRBD1	.	TRBJ1-5	TGCGCCAGCAGCCCCGACCCGACAGGGGAAAATCAGCCCCAGCATTTT	CASSPDPTGENQPQHF
TRBV29-1	.	.	TRBJ2-1	TGCAGCGTTGCCGGGAGAACATACAATGAGCAGTTCTTC	CSVAGRTYNEQFF
TRBV2	TRBD1	few	TRBJ1-5	TGTGCCAGCAGTGAAGGGCAGGGGGCGGGTCAGCCCCAGCATTTT	CASSEGQGAGQPQHF
TRBV6-5	.	.	TRBJ2-7	TGTGCCAGCAGTTACTCAACAATGAGGGCCTACGAGCAGTACTTC	CASSYSTMRAYEQYF
TRBV28	TRBD1	.	TRBJ2-7	TGTGCCAGCAGTTTTAGGGGACAGCGGCGCGACGAGCAGTACTTC	CASSFRGQRRDEQYF
TRBV6-5	.	.	TRBJ2-1	TGTGCCAGCAGGCGTGGACCCGATGAGCAGTTCTTC	CASRRGPDEQFF
TRBV7-3	.	.	TRBJ1-4	TGTGCCAGCAGCTTAGGCCCGGGGGAAAAACTGTTTTTT	CASSLGPGEKLFF
TRBV2	.	.	TRBJ1-1	TGTGCCAGCGGCAGACAGGAGGTAAACACTGAAGCTTTCTTT	CASGRQEVNTEAFF
TRBV30	TRBD1	.	TRBJ1-2	TGTGCCTGGAGTCCCCTCAAGGGGAGACAGGGGCCATATGGCTACACCTTC	CAWSPLKGRQGPYGYTF
TRBV5-1	TRBD1	once	TRBJ1-2	TGCGCCAGCAGGTATTCCCTGGACAGGCGGTATGGCTACACCTTC	CASRYSLDRRYGYTF
TRBV14	TRBD2	.	TRBJ2-2	TGTGCCAGCAGCCGGACTAGTAGCCTGGCCGGGGAGCTGTTTTTT	CASSRTSSLAGELFF
TRBV30	.	.	TRBJ1-2	TGTGCCTGGAGTGATATCAGTGGTGGCTACACCTTC	CAWSDISGGYTF
TRBV10-3	TRBD1	.	TRBJ2-7	TGTGCCATCAGTGAGTCGCCGGGACAGGATTACGAGCAGTACTTC	CAISESPGQDYEQYF
TRBV6-1	.	.	TRBJ1-1	TGTGCCAGCATGATGGGGGCTCGCACTGAAGCTTTCTTT	CASMMGARTEAFF
TRBV4-2	.	few	TRBJ2-7	TGTGCCAGCAGCCAAGATAGCTACGAGCAGTACTTC	CASSQDSYEQYF